A selection of T cell receptor beta chains follows, all from one sample in a study of cytomegalovirus exposure and HLA in healthy donors. Sequenced by immunoSEQ multiplex PCR; TCRdb stores in-frame clones only, minus some. Among 55,000 to 85,000 clones listed, about two thirds were seen once. The sequenced sample was PBMCs. All receptors come from a woman aged 40-49 years in good health and CMV-seropositive. The CDR3 runs from the conserved cysteine through the conserved F or W. A D gene is named only where the DNA matches it firmly. Clone size appears in some rows only: once, few, many, or a class for an expanded clone.

CDR3 DNA,CDR3 protein,D gene,clone size,J gene,V gene
TGCGCCAGCAGTGACTCCGTTCGGAGACCGCGGACCTACAATGAGCAGTTCTTC,CASSDSVRRPRTYNEQFF,.,.,TRBJ2-1,TRBV10-1
TGTGCCAGCAGTTTCCGACAGGGGACCCCGATAAGGGGTTTT,CASSFRQGTPIRGF,TRBD1,.,TRBJ2-3,TRBV27
TGTGCTAGTGGTTTTAGCGGGGGGCTCCCGCGGGATGAGCAGTTCTTC,CASGFSGGLPRDEQFF,TRBD2,.,TRBJ2-1,TRBV12-5
TGTGCCAGCAGCCCATCCACCGGTGAAGCTTTCTTT,CASSPSTGEAFF,.,.,TRBJ1-1,TRBV7-9
TGTGCCAGCAGCTTGGACAGGGATGGGTTCACTGAAGCTTTCTTT,CASSLDRDGFTEAFF,.,.,TRBJ1-1,TRBV5-4
TGTGCCAGCAGCATTTCCGGGACAGGGGGCGTTGAGCAGTTCTTC,CASSISGTGGVEQFF,TRBD1,.,TRBJ2-1,TRBV9
TGTGCCAGCAGCTTATGGGCAGCTCGAAATAGCAATCAGCCCCAGCATTTT,CASSLWAARNSNQPQHF,.,few,TRBJ1-5,TRBV7-2
TGTGCCAGCAGTTTGCGCGGGGGGGCCTTAAATGAGCAGTTCTTC,CASSLRGGALNEQFF,TRBD2,.,TRBJ2-1,TRBV5-8
TGTGCCAGCAGCCAACTTCAGGCTTTGGGTGGCTACACCTTC,CASSQLQALGGYTF,.,.,TRBJ1-2,TRBV28
TGTGCCAGCAGTTACCGAAGGGGGTCTGGAAACACCATATATTTT,CASSYRRGSGNTIYF,.,many,TRBJ1-3,TRBV6-5
TGCAGCGCAGGGCCGCGGACAGATCCCTTGTCCGAAGCTTTCTTT,CSAGPRTDPLSEAFF,.,few,TRBJ1-1,TRBV29-1
TGTGCCAGCAGCCTACAGGGCAATCAGCCCCAGCATTTT,CASSLQGNQPQHF,.,.,TRBJ1-5,TRBV5-8
TGTGCCAGCACCCCACTAGAAGGGTCGACAGATACGCAGTATTTT,CASTPLEGSTDTQYF,.,.,TRBJ2-3,TRBV7-2
TGTGCCTGGAGTGTAGCGGCAGGGGATTCACCCCTCCACTTT,CAWSVAAGDSPLHF,.,once,TRBJ1-6,TRBV30
TGTGCCAGCAGTGACCAGTGGTCGGGCTACACCTTC,CASSDQWSGYTF,.,.,TRBJ1-2,TRBV6-1
TGTGCCAGCAGCTTGTCAAGAGGTCCGACTACCTATAGCAATCAGCCCCAGCACTTT,CASSLSRGPTTYSNQPQHF,.,.,TRBJ1-5,TRBV5-6
TGCGCCAGCAGCTTGGGGGACAGGGGGATGGATACGCAGTATTTT,CASSLGDRGMDTQYF,TRBD1,once,TRBJ2-3,TRBV5-1
TGTGCCAGCAGCCGACAGGGGGCGATTAGCACTGAAGCTTTCTTT,CASSRQGAISTEAFF,TRBD1,.,TRBJ1-1,TRBV7-9
TGCAGCGTTGTCGGAGTTAATGAAAAACTGTTTTTT,CSVVGVNEKLFF,.,.,TRBJ1-4,TRBV29-1
TGCGCCAGCAGCCAAGAAGCTTCGACAGGGCTTGGCTACACCTTC,CASSQEASTGLGYTF,TRBD1,.,TRBJ1-2,TRBV4-1
TGCAGCGTTGGGACAGGGAACACTGAAGCTTTCTTT,CSVGTGNTEAFF,TRBD1,medium-sized,TRBJ1-1,TRBV29-1
TGCGCCAGCAGCTCTGGGGGGGGAAGTCACAATGAGCAGTTCTTC,CASSSGGGSHNEQFF,TRBD2,.,TRBJ2-1,TRBV5-1
TGTGCCAGCAGCTTAGTAGGACAGGGGAGCGATACGCAGTATTTT,CASSLVGQGSDTQYF,TRBD1,.,TRBJ2-3,TRBV7-9
TGTGCCAGCAGTTTGGGGGGGTTGGCTGAAGCTTTCTTT,CASSLGGLAEAFF,.,.,TRBJ1-1,TRBV27
TGTGCCAGCAGTCTGGACAGGAACTCCTACGAGCAGTACTTC,CASSLDRNSYEQYF,TRBD1,.,TRBJ2-7,TRBV7-9
TGTGCCAGCAGCTTAGGACTAGCGGGGACTTACGAGCAGTACTTC,CASSLGLAGTYEQYF,TRBD2,.,TRBJ2-7,TRBV7-9
TGTGCCAGCAGCTTGAGTGGGGGGAGCGGCTACACCTTC,CASSLSGGSGYTF,.,once,TRBJ1-2,TRBV5-6
TGTGCCAGCAGCTTTGGACTAGCGGGGTGGGAATACGAGCAGTACTTC,CASSFGLAGWEYEQYF,TRBD2,.,TRBJ2-7,TRBV7-9
TGTGCCAGCAGCGGCAGCTCCTACAATGAGCAGTTCTTC,CASSGSSYNEQFF,.,few,TRBJ2-1,TRBV9
TGTGCCAGCAGCCCGCGCGGGACAGCAGTCTACGAGCAGTACTTC,CASSPRGTAVYEQYF,.,.,TRBJ2-7,TRBV9
TGTGCCAGCAACTCGATTACAGGGTCTTCACCCCTCCACTTT,CASNSITGSSPLHF,.,.,TRBJ1-6,TRBV7-9
TGTGCCAGCAGCGTAGGGGGACTCTTCCAGCCCCAGCATTTT,CASSVGGLFQPQHF,.,once,TRBJ1-5,TRBV9
TGTGCCAGTAGGGGACTAGCGGGGGATTTAGATACGCAGTATTTT,CASRGLAGDLDTQYF,TRBD2,few,TRBJ2-3,TRBV19
TGTGCCAGCAGCTTAGGGACAGGGGTTACTGAAGCTTTCTTT,CASSLGTGVTEAFF,TRBD1,.,TRBJ1-1,TRBV7-2
TGTGCCAGCAGCAGGGCGGGGGCGCGCTCCTACAATGAGCAGTTCTTC,CASSRAGARSYNEQFF,.,few,TRBJ2-1,TRBV11-2
TGCGCCAGCAGCGGAGGACTGTTCGAGCAGTACTTC,CASSGGLFEQYF,.,.,TRBJ2-7,TRBV5-1
TGTGCCAGCAGTTTCCTAACGACAGAGAGAAACACTGAAGCTTTCTTT,CASSFLTTERNTEAFF,.,.,TRBJ1-1,TRBV27
TGTGCCAGCAGTCGCGGGACAGGGAGCAATTCACCCCTCCACTTT,CASSRGTGSNSPLHF,TRBD1,.,TRBJ1-6,TRBV6-5
TGCGCCAGCAGCTCACAGGGAAGCCTAGCGGTAGATACGCAGTATTTT,CASSSQGSLAVDTQYF,.,.,TRBJ2-3,TRBV5-1
TGCGCCAGCACTTCGGAGACTAGCGGGGACTACGAGCAGTACTTC,CASTSETSGDYEQYF,TRBD2,.,TRBJ2-7,TRBV10-2
TGTGCCAGTAGGTACAGGGGAACTAACTATGGCTACACCTTC,CASRYRGTNYGYTF,TRBD1,.,TRBJ1-2,TRBV19
TGTGCCAGCAGCCCCGGACAGGTTGCAGATACGCAGTATTTT,CASSPGQVADTQYF,TRBD1,.,TRBJ2-3,TRBV6-6
TGCGCCAGCAGTGAGTCCCGTAACTACGAGCAGTACTTC,CASSESRNYEQYF,.,.,TRBJ2-7,TRBV10-2
TGTGCCAGCAGCTTACGCCAGGGAAACACCGGGGAGCTGTTTTTT,CASSLRQGNTGELFF,.,.,TRBJ2-2,TRBV11-1